A selection of T cell receptor beta chains follows, all from one sample in a study of blood T cell repertoires in COVID-19. Repertoires were generated with immunoSEQ multiplex PCR, while TCRdb's copy carries only in-frame clones and drops some. The data show hundreds of thousands of clones, roughly 91% seen once. Sequencing was performed on peripheral blood. Receptors were obtained from a woman aged 40 to 50 who had recovered from COVID-19. The CDR3 runs from the conserved cysteine through the conserved F or W. Each record gives: D gene, V gene, J gene, clone size, CDR3 DNA, CDR3 protein. D genes are given only for firm matches. The listing skips clone size in some rows; elsewhere it reads once, few, many or a size class.

D: TRBD1
V: TRBV5-1
J: TRBJ1-3
size: -
DNA: TGCGCCAGCAGCTTGGCAGGGGGTCACTCTGGAAACACCATATATTTT
CDR3: CASSLAGGHSGNTIYF

D: -
V: TRBV11-3
J: TRBJ2-6
size: -
DNA: TGTGCCAGCAGCCCCCAGGGTGGGGCTGGGGCCAACGTCCTGACTTTC
CDR3: CASSPQGGAGANVLTF

D: -
V: TRBV6-6
J: TRBJ2-7
size: -
DNA: TGTGCCAGCGACAGTTCACCCCCCTACGAGCAGTACTTC
CDR3: CASDSSPPYEQYF

D: -
V: TRBV29-1
J: TRBJ2-7
size: -
DNA: TGCAGCGTCCGTCTCGGCGGCGGGACCTCCCAGTACTTC
CDR3: CSVRLGGGTSQYF

D: -
V: TRBV19
J: TRBJ2-3
size: -
DNA: TGTGCCAGTAGTATCTTTCTGGGCGAGCCGACAGATACGCAGTATTTT
CDR3: CASSIFLGEPTDTQYF

D: TRBD2
V: TRBV4-3
J: TRBJ2-1
size: once
DNA: TGCGCCAGCAGCCAAGATCGGGGGGCCTACAATGAGCAGTTCTTC
CDR3: CASSQDRGAYNEQFF

D: TRBD1
V: TRBV7-8
J: TRBJ1-5
size: once
DNA: TGTGCCAGCAGCGGCCGACAGGGGGCCGCCGTGGGGGATCAGCCCCAGCATTTT
CDR3: CASSGRQGAAVGDQPQHF

D: TRBD2
V: TRBV4-1
J: TRBJ2-5
size: -
DNA: TGCGCCAGCAGCCCCGGCCTAGCGGGAGAAGAGACCCAGTACTTC
CDR3: CASSPGLAGEETQYF

D: TRBD2
V: TRBV4-3
J: TRBJ2-7
size: -
DNA: TGCGCCAGCAGCCAAGATCGGGACTATTTTTACGAGCAGTACTTC
CDR3: CASSQDRDYFYEQYF

D: TRBD1
V: TRBV2
J: TRBJ1-3
size: -
DNA: TGTGCCAGCAGCCGCCGGGACAGCCGCTCTGGAAACACCATATATTTT
CDR3: CASSRRDSRSGNTIYF

D: -
V: TRBV12-3/TRBV12-4
J: TRBJ1-3
size: few
DNA: TGTGCCAGCACCCCCCTCCGTGACACCATATATTTT
CDR3: CASTPLRDTIYF

D: TRBD1
V: TRBV7-8
J: TRBJ1-5
size: -
DNA: TGTGCCAGCAGCTTAGCGGGTCAGGGGGCCAATCAGCCCCAGCATTTT
CDR3: CASSLAGQGANQPQHF

D: -
V: TRBV11-3
J: TRBJ1-6
size: -
DNA: TGTGCCAGCAGCCCCCGGGGTGGCTATAATTCACCCCTCCACTTT
CDR3: CASSPRGGYNSPLHF

D: -
V: TRBV6-5
J: TRBJ1-2
size: -
DNA: TGTGCCAGCAGTTACTCGATTACTTATGGCTACACCTTC
CDR3: CASSYSITYGYTF

D: -
V: TRBV5-4
J: TRBJ1-2
size: few
DNA: TGTGCCAGCAGCCCCAACGGTGGGGCGTATGGCTACACCTTC
CDR3: CASSPNGGAYGYTF

D: -
V: TRBV3-1/TRBV3-2
J: TRBJ2-7
size: -
DNA: TGTGCCAGCAGCGAAACTAGCTTGTCTGCCTACGAGCAGTACTTC
CDR3: CASSETSLSAYEQYF

D: TRBD2
V: TRBV19
J: TRBJ2-1
size: -
DNA: TGTGCCAGTAGTATAGGGGGGGCTAGCGGGAGTAGCCATGAGCAGTTCTTC
CDR3: CASSIGGASGSSHEQFF

D: TRBD2
V: TRBV25-1
J: TRBJ2-5
size: -
DNA: TGTGCCAGCAGCCGGGGGGTCGAGACCCAGTACTTC
CDR3: CASSRGVETQYF

D: TRBD1
V: TRBV30
J: TRBJ1-2
size: -
DNA: TGTGCCTGGACCCCCGGGGGACAGAGTTCTAACTATGGCTACACCTTC
CDR3: CAWTPGGQSSNYGYTF

D: -
V: TRBV4-2
J: TRBJ2-1
size: -
DNA: TGTGCCAGCAGCCAAGATCGGGGGAGCCCTAGCAATGAGCAGTTCTTC
CDR3: CASSQDRGSPSNEQFF

D: -
V: TRBV3-1/TRBV3-2
J: TRBJ1-4
size: -
DNA: TGTGCCAGCAGCCAAGGATTGGGCCGGCCCCATGAAAAACTGTTTTTT
CDR3: CASSQGLGRPHEKLFF

D: -
V: TRBV19
J: TRBJ1-5
size: many
DNA: TGTGCCAGTAGTTTACAGGACCTTAGCAATCAGCCCCAGCATTTT
CDR3: CASSLQDLSNQPQHF

D: TRBD1
V: TRBV4-3
J: TRBJ1-1
size: -
DNA: TGCGCCAGCAGCCAACAACAGGGGGCGGCTGAAGCTTTCTTT
CDR3: CASSQQQGAAEAFF

D: -
V: TRBV19
J: TRBJ1-5
size: -
DNA: TGTGCCAGTAGTCCCCGCGGACCCGGGGGTCAGCCCCAGCATTTT
CDR3: CASSPRGPGGQPQHF

D: TRBD1
V: TRBV5-6
J: TRBJ2-2
size: -
DNA: TGTGCCAGCAGCATACGGACAGGGACCGGGGAGCTGTTTTTT
CDR3: CASSIRTGTGELFF

D: TRBD2
V: TRBV5-4
J: TRBJ2-7
size: -
DNA: TGTGCCAGCAGCTTGGGCGCCACTAGCGGGAGGTACGAGCAGTACTTC
CDR3: CASSLGATSGRYEQYF

D: -
V: TRBV6-5
J: TRBJ1-2
size: once
DNA: TGTGCCAGCAGTTACTCGGGGGCCGCAAACTATGGCTACACCTTC
CDR3: CASSYSGAANYGYTF

D: TRBD2
V: TRBV4-3
J: TRBJ2-1
size: -
DNA: TGCGCCAGCAGCCAAGAGGCGGGAGGGGCGGCAATTGAGCAGTTCTTC
CDR3: CASSQEAGGAAIEQFF

D: -
V: TRBV14
J: TRBJ1-5
size: -
DNA: TGTGCCAGCAGCCTGGCCCCCGGGACTGCCCTGCATTTT
CDR3: CASSLAPGTALHF

D: TRBD1
V: TRBV6-5
J: TRBJ1-2
size: once
DNA: TGTGCCACCCGGACAGGGACAAGTGGCTACACCTTC
CDR3: CATRTGTSGYTF

D: TRBD1
V: TRBV19
J: TRBJ2-2
size: -
DNA: TGTGCCAGTAGTCGACTTCCGAGACAGGGTGTCACCGGGGAGCTGTTTTTT
CDR3: CASSRLPRQGVTGELFF

D: -
V: TRBV30
J: TRBJ1-3
size: -
DNA: TGTGCCTGGAGTGAGCCAGGGGCCGGAAACACCATATATTTT
CDR3: CAWSEPGAGNTIYF

D: -
V: TRBV5-4
J: TRBJ1-1
size: -
DNA: TGTGCCAGCAGCTTGGTGGGCAGGCCACTGAACACTGAAGCTTTCTTT
CDR3: CASSLVGRPLNTEAFF

D: TRBD1
V: TRBV6-2/TRBV6-3
J: TRBJ1-2
size: -
DNA: TGTGCCAGCAGTTGGGGACAGGGGGCGCGAAGCTATGGCTACACCTTC
CDR3: CASSWGQGARSYGYTF

D: -
V: TRBV30
J: TRBJ1-4
size: -
DNA: TGTGCCTGGAGGGCCGGGGGAAAACTGTTTTTT
CDR3: CAWRAGGKLFF

D: -
V: TRBV5-6
J: TRBJ1-2
size: -
DNA: TGTGCCAGCAGCTTGGGTCAGGGTGGCTATGGCTACACCTTC
CDR3: CASSLGQGGYGYTF

D: -
V: TRBV27
J: TRBJ1-6
size: -
DNA: TGTGCCAGCAGCCCGGGGTGGCTGCTCTCCTATAATTCACCCCTCCACTTT
CDR3: CASSPGWLLSYNSPLHF

D: TRBD2
V: TRBV7-2
J: TRBJ2-5
size: -
DNA: TGTGCCAGCAGCCCGGGACTAGCGGGGGAGACCCAGTACTTC
CDR3: CASSPGLAGETQYF

D: TRBD1
V: TRBV5-1
J: TRBJ1-1
size: -
DNA: TGCGCCAGCAGCGCAGGGACAGGGGGGTGGAACACTGAAGCTTTCTTT
CDR3: CASSAGTGGWNTEAFF

D: TRBD1
V: TRBV6-6
J: TRBJ1-1
size: -
DNA: TGTGCCAGCAGCCGGAGGGGGACAGGGCCGAACACTGAAGCTTTCTTT
CDR3: CASSRRGTGPNTEAFF

D: TRBD1
V: TRBV10-3
J: TRBJ2-1
size: once
DNA: TGTGCCATCAGTGTGGGACAGGGGTTGCAGTTCTTC
CDR3: CAISVGQGLQFF

D: TRBD1
V: TRBV6-2/TRBV6-3
J: TRBJ1-2
size: -
DNA: TGTGCCAGCAGTTTCCCGGGACAGGGGAACTATGGCTACACCTTC
CDR3: CASSFPGQGNYGYTF

D: -
V: TRBV4-1
J: TRBJ1-1
size: -
DNA: TGCGCCAGCAGCCAAGGGGGACACCTGAACACTGAAGCTTTCTTT
CDR3: CASSQGGHLNTEAFF